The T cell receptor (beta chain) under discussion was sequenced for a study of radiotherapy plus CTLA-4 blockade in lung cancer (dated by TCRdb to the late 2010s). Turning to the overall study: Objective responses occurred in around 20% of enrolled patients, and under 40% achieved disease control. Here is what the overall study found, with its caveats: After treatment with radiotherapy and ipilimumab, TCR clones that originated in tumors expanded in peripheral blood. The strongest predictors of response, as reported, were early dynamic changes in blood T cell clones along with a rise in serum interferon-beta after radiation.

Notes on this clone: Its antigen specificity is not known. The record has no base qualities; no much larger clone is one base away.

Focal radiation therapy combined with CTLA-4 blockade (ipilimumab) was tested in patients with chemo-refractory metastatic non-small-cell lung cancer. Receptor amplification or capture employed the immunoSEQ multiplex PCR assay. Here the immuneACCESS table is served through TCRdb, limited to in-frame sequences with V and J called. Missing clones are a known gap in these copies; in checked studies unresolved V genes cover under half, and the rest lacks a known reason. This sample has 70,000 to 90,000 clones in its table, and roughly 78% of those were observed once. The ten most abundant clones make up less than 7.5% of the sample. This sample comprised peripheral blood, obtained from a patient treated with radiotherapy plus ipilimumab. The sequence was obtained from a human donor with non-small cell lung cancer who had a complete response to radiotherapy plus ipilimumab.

The nucleotide sequence is given as TGTGCCAGCAGCTTGGCAGGGAGAGAGACCCAGTACTTC. Its amino acids are CASSLAGRETQYF. The chain is made from TRBV5-4 and TRBJ2-5; the D element might be TRBD1 or TRBD2, as each aligns at 5 bases. V is cut by 0 bases and J by 4 bases, and the space between the germline ends is 7 bases. CDR1 and CDR2 (SGHNT, YYREEE) derive from the germline V gene (reference sequence). Its CDR3 holds 13 amino acids, cysteine through phenylalanine. The retained sequence is limited to the CDR3, 39 bases, with the frame set at the first base.